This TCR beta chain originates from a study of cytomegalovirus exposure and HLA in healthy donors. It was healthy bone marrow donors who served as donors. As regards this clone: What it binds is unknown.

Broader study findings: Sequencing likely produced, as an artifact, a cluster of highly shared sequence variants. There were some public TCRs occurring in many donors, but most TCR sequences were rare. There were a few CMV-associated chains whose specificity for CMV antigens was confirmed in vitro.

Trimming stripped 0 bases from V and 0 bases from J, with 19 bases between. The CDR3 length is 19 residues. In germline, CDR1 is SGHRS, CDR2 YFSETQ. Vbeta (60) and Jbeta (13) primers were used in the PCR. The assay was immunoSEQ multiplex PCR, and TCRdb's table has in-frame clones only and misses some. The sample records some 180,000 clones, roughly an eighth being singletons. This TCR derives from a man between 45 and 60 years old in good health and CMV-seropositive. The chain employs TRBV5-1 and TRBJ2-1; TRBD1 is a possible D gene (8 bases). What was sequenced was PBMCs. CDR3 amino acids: CASSLAGGQGAFSYNEQFF. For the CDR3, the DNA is TGCGCCAGCAGCTTGGCCGGGGGGCAGGGGGCCTTCTCCTACAATGAGCAGTTCTTC.